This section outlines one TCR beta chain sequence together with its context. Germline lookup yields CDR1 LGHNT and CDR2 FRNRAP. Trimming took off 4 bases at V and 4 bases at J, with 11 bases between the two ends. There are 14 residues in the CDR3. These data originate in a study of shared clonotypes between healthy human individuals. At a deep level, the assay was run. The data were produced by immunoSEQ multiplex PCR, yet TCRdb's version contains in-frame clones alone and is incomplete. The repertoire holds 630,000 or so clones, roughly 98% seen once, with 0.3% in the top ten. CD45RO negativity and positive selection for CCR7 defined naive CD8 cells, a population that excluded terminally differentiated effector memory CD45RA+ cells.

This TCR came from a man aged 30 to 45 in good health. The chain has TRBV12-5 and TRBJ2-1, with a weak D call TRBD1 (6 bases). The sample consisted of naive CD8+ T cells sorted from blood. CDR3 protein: CASGSSDRYNEQFF. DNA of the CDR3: TGTGCTAGTGGTTCGAGCGACAGGTACAATGAGCAGTTCTTC.